Sequencing of this T cell receptor beta chain was carried out in a study of cytomegalovirus exposure and HLA in healthy donors. With 7 bases clipped from V and 4 bases from J, the junction kept 7 bases outside the gene matches. Per the germline V gene, CDR1 is MNHNS and CDR2 is SASEGT. The CDR3 is 14 amino acids. PCR employed 60 Vbeta and 13 Jbeta primers. The assay was immunoSEQ multiplex PCR, and TCRdb's table has in-frame clones only and misses some. This sample has under 130,000 clones; around 75% occur once, and the top ten carry around 2.1%. At least ten counts were recorded for this clone. V usage is TRBV6-1 and J usage is TRBJ1-1, with 9 bases fitting TRBD1. Sequencing input: PBMCs. The TCR originated in a man aged 25 to 40 in good health and CMV-seronegative. The CDR3 nucleotides read TGTGCCAGCATTCCGGGACAGGGAATCACTGAAGCTTTCTTT. This codes for CASIPGQGITEAFF.